The entry below describes one T cell receptor (beta chain). This clonotype has just a few counts. There is no known antigen for this receptor. No per-base quality is available; no much larger clone lies one base away. The CDR3 has 14 amino acids, counting the end cysteine and phenylalanine. The sequence is cut down to CDR3 DNA, 42 bases in frame from base 1. V is pared back by 3 bases and J by 5 bases, with 14 bases lying between the germline termini. CDR1 and CDR2, per the germline V gene, are SGDLS and YYNGEE. These data come from a study of CDR3 diversity in severe acne (dated by TCRdb to the late 2010s). The library came from PCR. TCRdb shows the sequencer as Illumina HiSeq 2000. TCRdb took the public reads, trimmed them with fastp at Q25, ran MiXCR for clone calling and kept in-frame beta chains. A single entry per CDR3 protein holds the most common genes and DNA from its merged rows. This sample comprises approximately 77,000 distinct CDR3 sequences, around 54% of them detected only once. The leading ten clones occupy 11% of the sample.

The specimen sequenced was blood. This TCR was recovered from a male donor with severe acne vulgaris. This sequence uses TRBV9 and TRBJ2-5; TRBD1 is a weak D gene call, 6 bases matching. The CDR3 protein sequence reads: CASSASGERETQYF. Here is the DNA: TGTGCCAGCAGCGCGTCAGGGGAGAGGGAGACCCAGTACTTC. Full variable domain (CDR3 extended with the reference TRBV9 and TRBJ2-5 proteins): DSGVTQTPKHLITATGQRVTLRCSPRSGDLSVYWYQQSLDQGLQFLIQYYNGEERAKGNILERFSAQQFPDLHSELNLSSLELGDSALYFCASSASGERETQYFGPGTRLLVL.